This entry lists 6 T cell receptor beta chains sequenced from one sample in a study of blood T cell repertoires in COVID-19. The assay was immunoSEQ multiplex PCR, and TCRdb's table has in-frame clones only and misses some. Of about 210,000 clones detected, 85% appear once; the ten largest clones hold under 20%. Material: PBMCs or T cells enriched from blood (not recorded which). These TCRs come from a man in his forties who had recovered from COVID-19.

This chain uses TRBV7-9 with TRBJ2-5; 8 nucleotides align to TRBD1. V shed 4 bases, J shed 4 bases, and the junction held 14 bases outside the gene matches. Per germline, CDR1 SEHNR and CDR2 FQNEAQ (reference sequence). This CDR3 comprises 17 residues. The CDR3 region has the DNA TGTGCCAGCAGCTCCCCAGACAGGGGTGGTGGCCCAGAGACCCAGTACTTC. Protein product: CASSSPDRGGGPETQYF.

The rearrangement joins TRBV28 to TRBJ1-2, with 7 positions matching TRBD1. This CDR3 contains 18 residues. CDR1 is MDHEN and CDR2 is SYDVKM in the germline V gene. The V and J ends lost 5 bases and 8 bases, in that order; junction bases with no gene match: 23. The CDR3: CASSLDRFSPQGRRGYTF. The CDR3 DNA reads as TGTGCCAGCAGTCTAGATAGGTTTAGCCCACAGGGGAGGAGGGGCTACACCTTC.

The CDR3 region is CAWSPGPLTEAFF. The CDR3 bases are TGTGCCTGGAGCCCAGGGCCCCTCACTGAAGCTTTCTTT. The rearrangement links TRBV30 to TRBJ1-1; D is possibly TRBD1 (5 bases). The germline V gene encodes CDR1 GTSNPN and CDR2 SVGIG (reference sequence). The CDR3 contains 13 residues. V was clipped by 3 bases and J by 4 bases, with 12 bases between them.

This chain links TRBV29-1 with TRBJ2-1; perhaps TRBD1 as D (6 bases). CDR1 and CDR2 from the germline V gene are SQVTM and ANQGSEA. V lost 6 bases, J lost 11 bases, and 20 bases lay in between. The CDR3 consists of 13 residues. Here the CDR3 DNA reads TGCAGCGTCCTAAAAGCCCCCCAGGGGAAGCAGTTCTTC. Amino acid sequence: CSVLKAPQGKQFF.

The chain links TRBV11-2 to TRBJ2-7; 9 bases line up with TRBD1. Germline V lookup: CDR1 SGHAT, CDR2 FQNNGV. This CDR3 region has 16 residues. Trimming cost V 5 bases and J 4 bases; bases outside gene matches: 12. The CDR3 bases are TGTGCCAGCAGCCCCGTCAACTACAGGGGGCAATACGAGCAGTACTTC. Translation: CASSPVNYRGQYEQYF.

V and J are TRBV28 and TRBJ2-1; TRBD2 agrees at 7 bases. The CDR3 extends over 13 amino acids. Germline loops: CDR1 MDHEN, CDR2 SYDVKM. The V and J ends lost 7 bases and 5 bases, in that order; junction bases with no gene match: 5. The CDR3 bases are TGTGCCAGCACTCTGGCGGGGGACAATGAGCAGTTCTTC. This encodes CASTLAGDNEQFF.